This T cell receptor (beta chain) was identified during a study of Ad26.COV2.S vaccination and SARS-CoV-2 variants. Study as a whole: Recipients of Ad26.COV2.S got it intramuscularly, once or twice 56 days apart.

Treatment meaning: around 19 received Ad26.COV2.S at low or high dose, single or two shots; several received placebo; per-sample allocation not given. All samples were drawn on day 63, counting from the first vaccine or placebo injection. V shed 2 bases and J shed 3 bases, with 8 bases lying between them. CDR1 is SGHNT and CDR2 is YENEEA in the germline V gene. The CDR3 loop spans 13 amino acids. TCRdb's copy holds only in-frame clones and misses some; the assay was immunoSEQ multiplex PCR. The profile shows almost 400,000 clones, roughly 90% of them singletons. This clonotype was obtained from a person between 18 and 65 years old who received the Ad26.COV2.S COVID-19 vaccine or a placebo. This chain links TRBV11-3 with TRBJ2-7; no reliable D call. Here the sequenced sample was peripheral blood, taken in a trial of Ad26.COV2.S vaccine versus placebo. This CDR3 reads CASSLSDVYEQYF. The CDR3 bases are TGTGCCAGCAGCTTATCCGACGTCTACGAGCAGTACTTC.